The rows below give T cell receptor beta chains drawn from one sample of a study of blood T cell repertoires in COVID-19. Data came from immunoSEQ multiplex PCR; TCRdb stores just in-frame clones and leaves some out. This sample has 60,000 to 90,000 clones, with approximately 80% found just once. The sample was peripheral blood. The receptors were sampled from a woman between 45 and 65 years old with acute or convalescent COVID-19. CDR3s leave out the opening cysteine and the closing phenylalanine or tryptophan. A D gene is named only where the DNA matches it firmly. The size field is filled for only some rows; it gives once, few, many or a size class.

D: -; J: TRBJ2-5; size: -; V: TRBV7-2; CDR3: ASSAYQETQY
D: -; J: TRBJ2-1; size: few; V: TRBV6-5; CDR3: ACCLASYNEQF
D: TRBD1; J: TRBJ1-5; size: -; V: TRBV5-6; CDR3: ASSSTGRLSQPQH
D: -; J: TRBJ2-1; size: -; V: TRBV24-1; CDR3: ATSDLQFGGSNEQF
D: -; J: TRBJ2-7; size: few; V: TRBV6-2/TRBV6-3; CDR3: ASSVQGFRRGSYEQY
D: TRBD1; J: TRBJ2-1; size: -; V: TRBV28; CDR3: ASSLRTGPFNEQF
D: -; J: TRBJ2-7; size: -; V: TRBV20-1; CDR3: SAKRADEQY
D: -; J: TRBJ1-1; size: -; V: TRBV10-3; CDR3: AISDETGNTEAF
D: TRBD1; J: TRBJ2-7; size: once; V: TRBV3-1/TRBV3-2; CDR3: ASSLIPSTGYSYEQY
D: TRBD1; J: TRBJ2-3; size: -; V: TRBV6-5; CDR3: ASSTRTGGTDTQY
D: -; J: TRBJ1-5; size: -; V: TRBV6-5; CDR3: ASSRGGAPNQPQH
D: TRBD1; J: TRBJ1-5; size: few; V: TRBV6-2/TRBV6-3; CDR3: ASSDRTGGTNQPQH
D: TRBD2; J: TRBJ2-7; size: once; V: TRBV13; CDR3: ASSSSAGGPYEQY
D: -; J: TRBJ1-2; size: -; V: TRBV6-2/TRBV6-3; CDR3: ASSPAQGRGPGYT
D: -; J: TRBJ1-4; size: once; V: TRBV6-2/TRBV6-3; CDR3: ASSPLRNVEKLF
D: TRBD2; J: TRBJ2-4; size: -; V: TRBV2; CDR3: ASSATSGSGRIQY
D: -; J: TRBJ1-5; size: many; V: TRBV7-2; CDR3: ASSQGNTRGQPQH
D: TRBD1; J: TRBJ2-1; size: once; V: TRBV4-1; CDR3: ASSQVGTGRNEQF
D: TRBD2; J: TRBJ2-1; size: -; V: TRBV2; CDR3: ASSEVRLAVFNEQF
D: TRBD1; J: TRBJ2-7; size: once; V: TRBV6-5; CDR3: ASSLESAGGLYEQY
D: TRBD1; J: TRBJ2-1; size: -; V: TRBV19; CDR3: ASSIRGDRGFHNEQF
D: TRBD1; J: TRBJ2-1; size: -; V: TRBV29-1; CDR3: SARDRGWDNEQF
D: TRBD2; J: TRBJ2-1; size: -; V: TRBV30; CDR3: AWTLRGTSEEF
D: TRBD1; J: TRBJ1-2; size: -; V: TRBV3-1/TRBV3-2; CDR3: ASNPSRTGKGAYGYT
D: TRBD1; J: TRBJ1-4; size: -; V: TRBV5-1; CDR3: ASSSLTGVNEKLF
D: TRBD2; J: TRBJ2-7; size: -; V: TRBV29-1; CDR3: SVGAGGGAYEQY
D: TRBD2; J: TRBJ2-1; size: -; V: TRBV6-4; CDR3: ASSGGFGTSNNEQF
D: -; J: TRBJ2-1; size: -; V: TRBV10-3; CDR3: AITAGRGQGNEQF
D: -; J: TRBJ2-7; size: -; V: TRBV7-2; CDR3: ASSRPGPNEQY
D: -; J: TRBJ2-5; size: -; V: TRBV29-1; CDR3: SVGALRPQETQY
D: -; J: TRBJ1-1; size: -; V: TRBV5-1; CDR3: ASSLESGNTEAF
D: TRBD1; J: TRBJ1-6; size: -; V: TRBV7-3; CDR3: ASSLRGQGYSPLH
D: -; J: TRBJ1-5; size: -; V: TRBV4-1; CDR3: ASSLSRTVGYQPQH
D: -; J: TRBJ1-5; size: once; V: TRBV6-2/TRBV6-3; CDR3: ASSSEAQGQPQH
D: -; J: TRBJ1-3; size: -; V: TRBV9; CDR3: ASSVVGTLTSGNTIY
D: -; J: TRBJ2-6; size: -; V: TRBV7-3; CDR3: ASSLLRPSGANVLT
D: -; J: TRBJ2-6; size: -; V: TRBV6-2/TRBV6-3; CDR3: ASSHDRRSSGANVLT
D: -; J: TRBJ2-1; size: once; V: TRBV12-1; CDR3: ASSFDHTGTGSSYNEQF
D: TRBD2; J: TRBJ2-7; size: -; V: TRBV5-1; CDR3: ASSLVGAGNYEQY
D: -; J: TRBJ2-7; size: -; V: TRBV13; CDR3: ASSLGLSYEQY
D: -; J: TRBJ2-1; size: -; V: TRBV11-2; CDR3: ASSQDGTSYEQF
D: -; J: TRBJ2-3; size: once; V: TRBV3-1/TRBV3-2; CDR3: ASSQFLAASTDTQY
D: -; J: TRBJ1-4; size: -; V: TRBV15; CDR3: ATSREGRGKLF
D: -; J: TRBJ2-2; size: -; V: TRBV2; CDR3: ASRRGNTGELF
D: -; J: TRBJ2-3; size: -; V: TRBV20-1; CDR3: SASSSGPEPTQY
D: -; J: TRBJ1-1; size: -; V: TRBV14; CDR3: ASSYGSKTEAF
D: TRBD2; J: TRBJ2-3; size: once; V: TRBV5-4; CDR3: ASSLMTSGKNTQY
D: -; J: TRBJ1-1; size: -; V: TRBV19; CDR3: ASSFSPFGGAILNTEAF
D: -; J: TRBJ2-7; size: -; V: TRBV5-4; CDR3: ASSLNSFEQY
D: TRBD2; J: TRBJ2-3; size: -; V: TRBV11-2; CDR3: ASAGGAWSTDTQY
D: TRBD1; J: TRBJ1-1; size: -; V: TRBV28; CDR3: ASTLTGRTEAF
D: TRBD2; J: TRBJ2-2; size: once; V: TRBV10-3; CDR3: AIRATSGRGAGELF
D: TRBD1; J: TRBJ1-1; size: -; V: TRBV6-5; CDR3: ASSSGQSSTEAF
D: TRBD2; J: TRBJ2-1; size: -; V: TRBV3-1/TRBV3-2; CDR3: ASSQDIRVAGAGEQF
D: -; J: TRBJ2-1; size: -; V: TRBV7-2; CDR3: ASSLALSTKQF
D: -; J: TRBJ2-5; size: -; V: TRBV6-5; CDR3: ASSRGGSETQY